This T cell receptor beta chain comes out of a study of CD8 T cells in ankylosing spondylitis. Study outcomes and limitations: According to the report, clones linked to the disease were significantly enriched in matched synovial fluid samples taken from ankylosing spondylitis patients. CD8+ cells made up the disease-linked clones, which were relatively rare in peripheral blood.

This clonotype came up many times. Its antigen is still unknown. Quantitative 5'-RACE with molecular barcodes produced the TCR beta libraries. TCRdb reprocessed the 5' RACE reads via MiXCR and lists one record per CDR3 protein. Here the sample spans a few hundred thousand distinct CDR3 sequences, about 10% being singletons. The sequence derives from a male donor with ankylosing spondylitis or in good health (not recorded which). The sample comprised blood, either unsorted or a sorted T cell fraction (not recorded which).

The CDR3 bases are TGCGCCAGCAGAGACGGGAGCACTGAAGCTTTCTTT. Protein sequence: CASRDGSTEAFF. The chain employs TRBV5-1 and TRBJ1-1; D not resolved. This CDR3 is built from 12 residues. V lost 5 bases and J lost 4, with 9 bases in between. Looked up from germline, CDR1 is SGHRS and CDR2 is YFSETQ. Full variable domain (remainder filled in from reference TRBV5-1 and TRBJ1-1): KAGVTQTPRYLIKTRGQQVTLSCSPISGHRSVSWYQQTPGQGLQFLFEYFSETQRNKGNFPGRFSGRQFSNSRSEMNVSTLELGDSALYLCASRDGSTEAFFGQGTRLTVV.